This T cell receptor beta chain was found in a study of blood T cell repertoires in COVID-19. The study drew participants aged about 18 to 89 years from 20 to 30 US areas. Generated by immunoSEQ multiplex PCR, the TCRdb table keeps only in-frame clones and is missing some. Altogether a few hundred thousand clones are present, 75% to 90% being singletons, with the ten largest covering 1%. V trimming: 6 bases; J trimming: 0 bases; junction bases outside the gene matches: 6. There are 16 residues in the CDR3. Looked up from germline, CDR1 is MNHEY and CDR2 is SVGEGT. The TCR originated in a man aged 18 to 29 who had recovered from COVID-19. The V and J genes are TRBV6-2 or TRBV6-3 and TRBJ2-2, with 8 bases fitting TRBD2. Source material: PBMCs or T cells enriched from blood (not recorded which). The CDR3 bases are TGTGCCAGCAGCTCCAGCGGGAGTTCGAACACCGGGGAGCTGTTTTTT. It is translated as CASSSSGSSNTGELFF.